The table lists the clone carrying this T cell receptor (beta chain) with a count of one. The CDR3 extends over 15 amino acids. V was pared by 0 bases and J by 2 bases, with 12 bases between. Germline-derived CDR1 and CDR2 are SGHDT and YYEEEE. These data belong to a study of blood T cell repertoires in COVID-19. On the study more broadly: Whether acute or convalescent, the COVID-19 samples came from the United States, Italy and Spain. PBMCs, B-cell-depleted T cells, or T cells provided the cDNA or gDNA that made up the material.

Under the authors' procedure: How many nucleated cells were present was estimated from reference gene primer amplification. Sequencing used immunoSEQ multiplex PCR; TCRdb keeps in-frame clones, though not all of them. From that table come the V and J calls and clone size; the DNA was used to work out D and trimming. Here the sample spans around 260,000 clones, around nine tenths being singletons. The TCR was taken from a man between 40 and 49 years old who had recovered from COVID-19. Material for sequencing was peripheral blood. This sequence joins TRBV5-6 and TRBJ2-7; D call uncertain. The CDR3, as DNA: TGTGCCAGCAGCTTGGAAGTGAGCACGCCCTACGAGCAGTACTTC. Translation gives CASSLEVSTPYEQYF.